A selection of T cell receptor beta chains follows, all from one sample in a study of blood T cell repertoires in COVID-19. Measured with immunoSEQ multiplex PCR; TCRdb has only the in-frame clones, and not every one. The top ten hold 2.3% of the sample, which has some 95,000 clones, roughly 90% seen once. Sample: peripheral blood. The receptors originated from a human donor with active COVID-19. The donor label of this sample is uncertain. Both conserved end residues are part of each CDR3. Each record gives: V gene, J gene, D gene, clone size, CDR3 protein, CDR3 DNA. D genes are given only for firm matches. Where a row states a size, it is once, few, many or the class of an expanded clone; other rows omit it.

V gene: TRBV2; J gene: TRBJ2-7; D gene: NA; clone size: NA; CDR3 protein: CASNSEGQIEQYF; CDR3 DNA: TGTGCCAGCAATTCGGAGGGGCAGATCGAGCAGTACTTC
V gene: TRBV11-2; J gene: TRBJ1-1; D gene: NA; clone size: NA; CDR3 protein: CASSLFQGANTEAFF; CDR3 DNA: TGTGCCAGCAGCTTATTCCAAGGGGCGAACACTGAAGCTTTCTTT
V gene: TRBV23-1; J gene: TRBJ2-1; D gene: TRBD1; clone size: NA; CDR3 protein: CASRRGGLGYNEQFF; CDR3 DNA: TGCGCCAGCAGACGAGGGGGCTTGGGGTACAATGAGCAGTTCTTC
V gene: TRBV11-2; J gene: TRBJ2-2; D gene: NA; clone size: NA; CDR3 protein: CASSLVGGNTGELFF; CDR3 DNA: TGTGCCAGCAGCTTAGTAGGGGGAAACACCGGGGAGCTGTTTTTT
V gene: TRBV4-1; J gene: TRBJ2-3; D gene: NA; clone size: NA; CDR3 protein: CASSQVRLDTQYF; CDR3 DNA: TGCGCCAGCAGCCAAGTGCGTCTAGATACGCAGTATTTT
V gene: TRBV20-1; J gene: TRBJ1-2; D gene: TRBD1; clone size: once; CDR3 protein: CSASGDRGYGYTF; CDR3 DNA: TGCAGTGCTAGTGGGGACAGAGGCTATGGCTACACCTTC
V gene: TRBV4-1; J gene: TRBJ2-7; D gene: TRBD1; clone size: once; CDR3 protein: CASNPTGNEYEQYF; CDR3 DNA: TGCGCCAGCAACCCGACAGGGAACGAGTACGAGCAGTACTTC
V gene: TRBV9; J gene: TRBJ2-2; D gene: TRBD1; clone size: NA; CDR3 protein: CASSGDRGPDTGELFF; CDR3 DNA: TGTGCCAGCAGCGGAGACAGGGGGCCGGACACCGGGGAGCTGTTTTTT
V gene: TRBV27; J gene: TRBJ2-5; D gene: NA; clone size: NA; CDR3 protein: CASSQGTYQETQYF; CDR3 DNA: TGTGCCAGCAGTCAAGGGACTTATCAAGAGACCCAGTACTTC
V gene: TRBV3-1/TRBV3-2; J gene: TRBJ2-5; D gene: TRBD1; clone size: NA; CDR3 protein: CASSQGQGVPETQYF; CDR3 DNA: TGTGCCAGCAGCCAAGGACAGGGCGTCCCAGAGACCCAGTACTTC
V gene: TRBV6-5; J gene: TRBJ2-7; D gene: NA; clone size: NA; CDR3 protein: CASRPGSDEQYF; CDR3 DNA: TGTGCCAGCAGACCAGGGTCCGACGAGCAGTACTTC
V gene: TRBV4-1; J gene: TRBJ1-2; D gene: NA; clone size: NA; CDR3 protein: CASSQPDSQNYGYTF; CDR3 DNA: TGCGCCAGCAGCCAACCGGACAGCCAAAACTATGGCTACACCTTC
V gene: TRBV7-9; J gene: TRBJ1-6; D gene: TRBD1; clone size: NA; CDR3 protein: CASSSGTGDSPLHF; CDR3 DNA: TGTGCCAGCAGCTCCGGGACAGGGGACTCACCCCTCCACTTT
V gene: TRBV5-6; J gene: TRBJ2-2; D gene: NA; clone size: NA; CDR3 protein: CASSLAGPGELFF; CDR3 DNA: TGTGCCAGCAGCTTGGCAGGGCCCGGGGAGCTGTTTTTT
V gene: TRBV28; J gene: TRBJ1-6; D gene: NA; clone size: NA; CDR3 protein: CASSSRGVSSYNSPLHF; CDR3 DNA: TGTGCCAGCAGCAGTCGGGGTGTAAGCTCCTATAATTCACCCCTCCACTTT
V gene: TRBV20-1; J gene: TRBJ2-5; D gene: NA; clone size: NA; CDR3 protein: CSAEEETQYF; CDR3 DNA: TGCAGTGCTGAGGAGGAGACCCAGTACTTC
V gene: TRBV5-1; J gene: TRBJ2-2; D gene: TRBD2; clone size: NA; CDR3 protein: CASSLLYGGGAGELFF; CDR3 DNA: TGCGCCAGCAGCTTGCTCTACGGGGGGGGCGCCGGGGAGCTGTTTTTT
V gene: TRBV27; J gene: TRBJ2-3; D gene: NA; clone size: NA; CDR3 protein: CASSTDTSTDTQYF; CDR3 DNA: TGTGCCAGCAGTACGGACACCAGCACAGATACGCAGTATTTT
V gene: TRBV5-6; J gene: TRBJ2-5; D gene: TRBD2; clone size: NA; CDR3 protein: CASSLGGGAETQYF; CDR3 DNA: TGTGCCAGCAGCTTGGGCGGGGGGGCAGAGACCCAGTACTTC
V gene: TRBV9; J gene: TRBJ1-4; D gene: TRBD1; clone size: NA; CDR3 protein: CASSARQGLGNEKLFF; CDR3 DNA: TGTGCCAGCAGCGCCAGACAGGGATTAGGTAATGAAAAACTGTTTTTT
V gene: TRBV7-3; J gene: TRBJ1-3; D gene: TRBD1; clone size: NA; CDR3 protein: CASSSTGGGIGDHSSSGNTIYF; CDR3 DNA: TGTGCCAGCAGTTCTACAGGGGGCGGGATCGGGGATCATTCCTCCTCTGGAAACACCATATATTTT
V gene: TRBV5-1; J gene: TRBJ2-1; D gene: TRBD2; clone size: NA; CDR3 protein: CASSWTSGGNEQFF; CDR3 DNA: TGCGCCAGCAGCTGGACTAGCGGAGGTAATGAGCAGTTCTTC
V gene: TRBV14; J gene: TRBJ2-7; D gene: TRBD2; clone size: NA; CDR3 protein: CASSPRTAGGTYEQYF; CDR3 DNA: TGTGCCAGCAGCCCAAGGACCGCGGGGGGCACCTACGAGCAGTACTTC
V gene: TRBV18; J gene: TRBJ2-3; D gene: TRBD1; clone size: NA; CDR3 protein: CASSPTRQGEQYF; CDR3 DNA: TGTGCCAGCTCACCGACCCGACAGGGTGAGCAGTATTTT
V gene: TRBV21-1; J gene: TRBJ2-7; D gene: NA; clone size: NA; CDR3 protein: CASSNGGLPGQGNEQYF; CDR3 DNA: TGTGCCAGCAGCAATGGGGGCCTCCCGGGACAGGGGAACGAGCAGTACTTC
V gene: TRBV19; J gene: TRBJ2-1; D gene: TRBD1; clone size: NA; CDR3 protein: CASHRTGENNEQFF; CDR3 DNA: TGTGCCAGTCACCGGACAGGGGAGAACAATGAGCAGTTCTTC
V gene: TRBV2; J gene: TRBJ1-2; D gene: NA; clone size: once; CDR3 protein: CASRPDRANYGYTF; CDR3 DNA: TGTGCCAGCAGACCGGACAGAGCTAACTATGGCTACACCTTC
V gene: TRBV19; J gene: TRBJ1-5; D gene: TRBD1; clone size: NA; CDR3 protein: CASSATGVPQPQHF; CDR3 DNA: TGTGCCAGTAGTGCCACAGGGGTGCCTCAGCCCCAGCATTTT
V gene: TRBV6-6; J gene: TRBJ1-3; D gene: NA; clone size: few; CDR3 protein: CASSKFISGNTIYF; CDR3 DNA: TGTGCCAGCAGTAAATTCATCTCTGGAAACACCATATATTTT
V gene: TRBV7-2; J gene: TRBJ1-3; D gene: TRBD1; clone size: NA; CDR3 protein: CASSYGLTQGGTIYF; CDR3 DNA: TGTGCCAGCAGCTACGGACTCACTCAGGGGGGCACCATATATTTT
V gene: TRBV5-1; J gene: TRBJ1-4; D gene: TRBD1; clone size: few; CDR3 protein: CASSSGGLSNNEKLFF; CDR3 DNA: TGCGCCAGCAGCTCAGGGGGACTGTCGAATAATGAAAAACTGTTTTTT
V gene: TRBV6-2/TRBV6-3; J gene: TRBJ2-7; D gene: NA; clone size: NA; CDR3 protein: CASSRQQGGDEQYF; CDR3 DNA: TGTGCCAGCAGTCGCCAACAGGGTGGCGACGAGCAGTACTTC
V gene: TRBV2; J gene: TRBJ2-4; D gene: TRBD1; clone size: few; CDR3 protein: CASRRDRENIQYF; CDR3 DNA: TGTGCCAGCAGAAGGGACAGGGAAAACATTCAGTACTTC
V gene: TRBV9; J gene: TRBJ1-2; D gene: TRBD1; clone size: NA; CDR3 protein: CASSLRGGSYGYTF; CDR3 DNA: TGTGCCAGCAGCCTCCGAGGGGGCAGCTATGGCTACACCTTC
V gene: TRBV5-1; J gene: TRBJ2-1; D gene: TRBD1; clone size: once; CDR3 protein: CASSQSGGGYNEQFF; CDR3 DNA: TGCGCCAGCAGCCAGTCAGGGGGCGGCTACAATGAGCAGTTCTTC
V gene: TRBV9; J gene: TRBJ1-3; D gene: NA; clone size: NA; CDR3 protein: CASSVDHGSEALSGNTIYF; CDR3 DNA: TGTGCCAGCAGCGTAGATCATGGGTCGGAGGCTCTCTCTGGAAACACCATATATTTT
V gene: TRBV6-5; J gene: TRBJ1-2; D gene: NA; clone size: NA; CDR3 protein: CASSLPDRNYGYTF; CDR3 DNA: TGTGCCAGCAGTCTCCCGGACAGAAACTATGGCTACACCTTC
V gene: TRBV5-4; J gene: TRBJ2-7; D gene: NA; clone size: NA; CDR3 protein: CASSPLRPGGVGHEQYF; CDR3 DNA: TGTGCCAGCAGCCCATTACGGCCGGGGGGCGTAGGACACGAGCAGTACTTC
V gene: TRBV12-3/TRBV12-4; J gene: TRBJ1-1; D gene: NA; clone size: NA; CDR3 protein: CASSFGPATEAFF; CDR3 DNA: TGTGCCAGCAGTTTTGGGCCAGCCACTGAAGCTTTCTTT
V gene: TRBV19; J gene: TRBJ2-5; D gene: TRBD2; clone size: NA; CDR3 protein: CASSSDSGGCETQYF; CDR3 DNA: TGTGCCAGTAGTTCAGATAGCGGGGGGTGCGAGACCCAGTACTTC
V gene: TRBV9; J gene: TRBJ1-1; D gene: NA; clone size: NA; CDR3 protein: CASSGDRQNTEAFF; CDR3 DNA: TGTGCCAGCAGCGGCGACCGACAGAACACTGAAGCTTTCTTT
V gene: TRBV11-3; J gene: TRBJ2-2; D gene: TRBD1; clone size: NA; CDR3 protein: CASSATGSNTGELFF; CDR3 DNA: TGTGCCAGCAGCGCGACAGGGTCAAACACCGGGGAGCTGTTTTTT
V gene: TRBV6-4; J gene: TRBJ1-1; D gene: NA; clone size: NA; CDR3 protein: CASRLAGDTEAFF; CDR3 DNA: TGTGCCAGCAGATTGGCAGGGGACACTGAAGCTTTCTTT